These 23 T cell receptor beta chains were sequenced from one sample in a study of identical twins' blood T cells. TCRdb re-derived calls from the 5' RACE reads in MiXCR, one entry per CDR3 protein. The data show fewer than 450,000 distinct CDR3 sequences, with approximately 30% seen just once and roughly 6.1% held by the top ten. The sample was PBMCs. These receptors were taken from a woman aged 18-49 years in good health.

This chain uses TRBV7-9 with TRBJ2-7; 8 positions match TRBD2. This CDR3 contains 15 residues. Germline V CDR1 and CDR2: SEHNR, FQNEAQ (reference sequence). The junction had 4 bases not matched to a gene; V was cut back by 1 base and J by 2 bases. The CDR3 DNA reads as TGTGCCAGCAGCTTAGAAGGTAGCGGGACCTACGAGCAGTACTTC. It encodes CASSLEGSGTYEQYF.

The sample holds many counts of this clonotype. V usage is TRBV7-2 and J usage is TRBJ1-6, with 8 bases identical to TRBD1. The CDR3 sequence is 15 residues long. The V segment lost 4 bases and the J segment 5 bases; nucleotides outside the gene matches: 4. Germline V gene sequence: CDR1 SGHTA, CDR2 FQGNSA. The CDR3 nucleotides are TGTGCCAGCAGCTCCTACAGGGGGGATAATTCACCCCTCCACTTT. The encoded protein is CASSSYRGDNSPLHF. Full variable domain (rest looked up from reference TRBV7-2 and TRBJ1-6): GAGVSQSPSNKVTEKGKDVELRCDPISGHTALYWYRQSLGQGLEFLIYFQGNSAPDKSGLPSDRFSAERTGGSVSTLTIQRTQQEDSAVYLCASSSYRGDNSPLHFGNGTRLTVT.

V is TRBV29-1 and J is TRBJ2-7; D may be TRBD1 (6 bases). Trimming took 5 bases from V and 0 from J, leaving 11 bases between them. This CDR3 is built from 13 residues. Germline assignment: CDR1 SQVTM and CDR2 ANQGSEA. CDR3 region: CSVTPDSSYEQYF. CDR3 sequence (DNA): TGCAGCGTTACCCCGGACAGCTCCTACGAGCAGTACTTC.

The rearrangement links TRBV9 to TRBJ2-1; the D is unclear. CDR1 SGDLS and CDR2 YYNGEE come from the germline V gene. V dropped 0 bases and J dropped 4 bases, with 8 bases sitting between them. This CDR3 comprises 14 residues. In DNA form, the CDR3 reads TGTGCCAGCAGCGTAGGGGGAAGGTACAATGAGCAGTTCTTC. Encoded protein: CASSVGGRYNEQFF.

This rearrangement joins TRBV4-2 to TRBJ2-1; possibly TRBD2 for D (7 bases). CDR1 and CDR2 (germline): LGHNA, YNFKEQ. Trimming removed 6 bases from V and 5 bases from J, with 14 bases in between. The CDR3 consists of 14 residues. The CDR3 loop reads CASRDLGGDNEQFF. In DNA form, the CDR3 reads TGTGCCAGCAGGGACTTAGGGGGGGACAATGAGCAGTTCTTC.

This clonotype came up a few times. The V gene is TRBV18, the J gene TRBJ2-3, with unresolved D. The V and J ends lost 2 bases and 6 bases respectively, with 12 bases between them. The CDR3 loop spans 14 amino acids. Germline assignment: CDR1 KGHSH and CDR2 LQKENI. The CDR3 DNA sequence: TGTGCCAGCTCACCATTCTCATCGGTGGATACGCAGTATTTT. Translated, it gives CASSPFSSVDTQYF.

The CDR3: CASGDEQYF. In nucleotides, the CDR3 is TGTGCCAGCGGCGACGAGCAGTACTTC. V gene TRBV6-8 combines with J gene TRBJ2-7; no reliable D call. The CDR3 length is 9 residues. V lost 8 bases and J 5 bases, leaving 4 bases between the germline ends. Germline assignment: CDR1 MNHGY and CDR2 SAAAGT.

This clonotype was observed many times. The chain uses TRBV11-2 and TRBJ2-3; D remains ambiguous. V was pared by 4 bases and J by 5 bases, with 13 bases between. CDR1 is SGHAT, CDR2 FQNNGV, per germline. CDR3 length: 14 residues. The CDR3 reads CASSSPWRRDTQYF. For the CDR3, the DNA is TGTGCCAGCAGCTCTCCCTGGCGGCGAGATACGCAGTATTTT.

The rearrangement uses TRBV2 and TRBJ1-1; a weak D match, TRBD1 (6 bases). Trimming pared 4 bases from V and 7 bases from J, leaving 10 bases between. Germline V gene lookup returns CDR1 SNHLY and CDR2 FYNNEI. The CDR3 totals 12 residues. The CDR3 DNA follows: TGTGCCAGCAGTGCCCAGGGGATTGAAGCTTTCTTT. Protein sequence: CASSAQGIEAFF.

The CDR3 reads CASSTRKGDTEAFF. Here the CDR3 DNA reads TGTGCCAGCAGCACCCGGAAAGGGGACACTGAAGCTTTCTTT. This chain connects TRBV7-9 to TRBJ1-1, with a tentative D call TRBD1 (5 bases). Trimming stripped 5 bases from V and 3 bases from J, with 13 bases between. Germline V gene sequence: CDR1 SEHNR, CDR2 FQNEAQ (reference sequence). The CDR3 runs to 14 residues.

This clonotype was counted only a few times. This chain links TRBV27 with TRBJ1-6; 8 bases fit TRBD1. CDR1 and CDR2 (germline): MNHEY, SMNVEV (reference sequence). This CDR3 contains 14 residues. Trimming removed 5 bases from V and 7 bases from J; junction bases left unmatched: 4. The CDR3 DNA reads TGTGCCAGCAGTACCGACAGGGGCAATTCACCCCTCCACTTT. It codes for CASSTDRGNSPLHF.

This chain uses TRBV13 with TRBJ2-4; D not resolved. V was shortened by 8 bases and J by 5 bases, with 13 bases between the two germline ends. CDR1 is PRHDT, CDR2 FYEKMQ, per germline (reference sequence). The CDR3 is 13 residues long. The CDR3 sequence is CASGRVGENIQYF. CDR3 coding DNA: TGTGCCAGCGGACGGGTCGGAGAAAACATTCAGTACTTC.

This clonotype came up a few times. Mismatch with germline at one junction end may stem from a read error. The genes are TRBV4-1 and TRBJ2-1, with D unresolved. The CDR3 covers 15 residues. Germline CDR1 MGHRA, CDR2 YSYEKL. The DNA for the CDR3 is TGCGCCAGCAGCCAAGATCCAAGCTCCTACAGTGAGCAGTTCTTC. Translation: CASSQDPSSYSEQFF.

About this clonotype itself: At one end, the junction sequence differs from germline, possibly due to a read error. This rearrangement joins TRBV20-1 to TRBJ1-2; maybe TRBD1 (6 bases). The CDR3 length is 14 residues. Looked up from germline, CDR1 is DFQATT and CDR2 is SNEGSKA (reference sequence). CDR3 coding DNA: TGCAGTGCTAGAAAGTCGCCAGGGGATTATGTCTACACCTTC. This sequence encodes CSARKSPGDYVYTF.

Many counts were recorded for this clonotype. The chain joins TRBV7-2 to TRBJ2-2; D not resolved. The germline V gene encodes CDR1 SGHTA and CDR2 FQGNSA. V was pared by 2 bases and J by 6 bases, with 7 bases between. CDR3 length: 13 residues. CDR3 bases: TGTGCCAGCAGCTTAAAGTTCCCCGGGGAGCTGTTTTTT. It translates to CASSLKFPGELFF.

This chain uses TRBV19 with TRBJ1-4, with D hard to call. V dropped 8 bases and J dropped 8 bases, with 15 bases sitting between them. Looked up from germline, CDR1 is LNHDA and CDR2 is SQIVND (reference sequence). The CDR3 length is 13 residues. The CDR3 bases are TGTGCCAGTGGATGGGCCCAGAGAGAAAAACTGTTTTTT. Translation gives CASGWAQREKLFF.

This sequence joins TRBV5-1 and TRBJ1-1, with TRBD1 identical over 10 bases. This CDR3 region has 13 residues. Trimming took 2 bases from V and 7 from J; bases not matched to a gene: 2. Germline V gene data show CDR1 as SGHRS and CDR2 as YFSETQ. Written as DNA, the CDR3 is TGCGCCAGCAGCTTTGGGACAGGGGTTGAAGCTTTCTTT. It yields the protein CASSFGTGVEAFF.

This clonotype was counted many times. The chain uses TRBV29-1 and TRBJ2-3; D gene ambiguous. V lost 4 bases, J lost 6 bases, and 8 bases lay in between. CDR1 is SQVTM and CDR2 is ANQGSEA in the germline V gene. There are 11 residues in the CDR3. The DNA of the CDR3 is TGCAGCGTTGGACCCCGCGATACGCAGTATTTT. It is translated as CSVGPRDTQYF.

The table lists this clonotype with many counts. The chain is built from TRBV12-3 or TRBV12-4 and TRBJ1-5; possible D gene TRBD1, 6 bases. Trimming removed 6 bases at V and 3 bases at J, with 12 bases between. The CDR3 runs to 14 residues. The CDR3 DNA follows: TGTGCCAGCAGCCTACAGGGAACCAATCAGCCCCAGCATTTT. Protein: CASSLQGTNQPQHF.

The table lists this clonotype with a few counts. J is TRBJ2-1 and V is TRBV29-1; D gene unclear. CDR3 size: 12 residues. Looked up from germline, CDR1 is SQVTM and CDR2 is ANQGSEA. Trimming stripped 3 bases from V and 7 bases from J, with 10 bases between. CDR3 region: CSVEAPSNEQFF. The CDR3 DNA follows: TGCAGCGTTGAGGCACCGAGTAATGAGCAGTTCTTC.

This clonotype was detected once. The chain links TRBV18 to TRBJ2-2; TRBD2 is a possible D gene (7 bases). Trimming removed 3 bases from V and 5 bases from J, with 16 bases in between. The germline CDR1 and CDR2 sequences are KGHSH and LQKENI. The CDR3 contains 16 residues. The CDR3 loop reads CASSPHPGGRTGELFF. The CDR3 coding sequence is TGTGCCAGCTCACCCCATCCGGGGGGCCGAACCGGGGAGCTGTTTTTT.

This clonotype showed up just a few times. V and J are TRBV18 and TRBJ1-1; D is perhaps TRBD1 (5 bases). CDR3 length equals 14 residues. Per germline, CDR1 KGHSH and CDR2 LQKENI. V lost 5 bases and J 0 bases, leaving 10 bases between the germline ends. In DNA form, the CDR3 reads TGTGCCAGCTCAATGGGGGGATTGAACACTGAAGCTTTCTTT. It translates to CASSMGGLNTEAFF.

This clonotype showed up just once. This rearrangement joins TRBV19 to TRBJ1-5, with D tentatively TRBD1 (5 bases). The CDR3 covers 15 residues. With 3 bases removed from V and 4 bases from J, the gap between germline ends came to 13 bases. From germline, CDR1 is LNHDA and CDR2 SQIVND (reference sequence). CDR3 nucleotide sequence: TGTGCCAGTAGTATTATCGGACATCCAAATCAGCCCCAGCATTTT. This codes for CASSIIGHPNQPQHF.